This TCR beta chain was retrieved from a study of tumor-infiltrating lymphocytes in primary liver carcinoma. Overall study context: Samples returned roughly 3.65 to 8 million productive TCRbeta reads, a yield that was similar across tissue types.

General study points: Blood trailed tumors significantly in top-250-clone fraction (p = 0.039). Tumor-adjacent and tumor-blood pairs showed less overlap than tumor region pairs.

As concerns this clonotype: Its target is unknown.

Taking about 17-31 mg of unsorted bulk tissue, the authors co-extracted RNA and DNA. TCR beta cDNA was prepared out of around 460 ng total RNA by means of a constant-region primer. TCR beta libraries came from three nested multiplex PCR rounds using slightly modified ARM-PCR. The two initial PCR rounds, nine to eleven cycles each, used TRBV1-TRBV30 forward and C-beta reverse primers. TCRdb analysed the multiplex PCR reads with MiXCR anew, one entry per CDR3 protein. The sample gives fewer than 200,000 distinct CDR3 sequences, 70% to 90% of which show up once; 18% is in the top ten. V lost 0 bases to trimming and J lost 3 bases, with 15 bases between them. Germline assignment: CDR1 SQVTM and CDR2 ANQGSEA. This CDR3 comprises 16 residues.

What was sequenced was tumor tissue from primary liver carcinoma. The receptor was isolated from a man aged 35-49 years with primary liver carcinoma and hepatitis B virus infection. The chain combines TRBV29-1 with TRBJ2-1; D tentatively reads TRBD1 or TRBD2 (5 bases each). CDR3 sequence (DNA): TGCAGCGTTGAAGATACTGGTGGGACCATCTACAATGAGCAGTTCTTC. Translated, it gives CSVEDTGGTIYNEQFF.